These 18 T cell receptor beta chains originate from one sample sequenced in a study of PD-1 blockade in classical Hodgkin lymphoma. Specified time point: cycle 4 day 1 (C4D1), after more than 5 weeks of nivolumab. Every patient had relapsed following autologous stem cell transplantation, and cohorts differed in brentuximab vedotin exposure. Out of thawed PBMCs, magnetic negative selection purified CD4+ T cells. This table comes from immunoSEQ multiplex PCR, and its TCRdb copy is limited to in-frame clones, with some not included. The table lists tens of thousands of clones, 72% of them singletons. The sequences come from CD4+ T cells from blood, collected before the fourth cycle of nivolumab. These receptors originate from a human donor with classical Hodgkin lymphoma.

The CDR3 DNA reads TGTGCCTGGAGTGTAATCACAGCCGGGGGCTACGAGCAGTACTTC. Translated, it gives CAWSVITAGGYEQYF. The chain couples TRBV30 to TRBJ2-7; tentatively, D is TRBD2 (6 bases). The V gene lost 0 bases and the J gene lost 3 bases, with 15 bases spanning the gap. The CDR3 covers 15 residues. Germline V gene lookup returns CDR1 GTSNPN and CDR2 SVGIG (reference sequence). The full variable domain, its missing parts supplied by reference TRBV30 and TRBJ2-7, is SQTIHQWPATLVQPVGSPLSLECTVEGTSNPNLYWYRQAAGRGLQLLFYSVGIGQISSEVPQNLSASRPQDRQFILSSKKLLLSDSGFYLCAWSVITAGGYEQYFGPGTRLTVT.

V usage is TRBV11-1 and J usage is TRBJ2-3; TRBD1 matches 8 bases. V shed 3 bases, J shed 5 bases, and the junction held 4 bases outside the gene matches. Per the germline V gene, CDR1 is SGHAT and CDR2 is FQDESV (reference sequence). The CDR3 totals 14 residues. The CDR3 region is CASSFRQGIDTQYF. In nucleotides, the CDR3 is TGTGCCAGCAGCTTCCGACAGGGGATAGATACGCAGTATTTT.

This clone has a handful of counts. V usage is TRBV28 and J usage is TRBJ2-7, with a tentative D call TRBD2 (5 bases). Germline lookup yields CDR1 MDHEN and CDR2 SYDVKM. The CDR3 runs to 13 residues. Trimming pared 8 bases from V and 5 bases from J, leaving 16 bases between. The CDR3 DNA reads as TGTGCCAGCCTCCCTAGCAGACCCGACGAGCAGTACTTC. Its translation: CASLPSRPDEQYF.

This clone was observed a handful of times. The genes are TRBV6-1 and TRBJ1-5; TRBD1 matches at 10 bases. V trimming: 2 bases; J trimming: 3 bases; junction bases outside the gene matches: 4. CDR1 is MNHNS, CDR2 SASEGT, per germline. This CDR3 is built from 16 residues. CDR3 DNA: TGTGCCAGCAGTGAAATGGGACAGGGGACCAATCAGCCCCAGCATTTT. This encodes CASSEMGQGTNQPQHF.

This clone came up a few times. The chain carries TRBV6-5 and TRBJ1-2; D gene ambiguous. Trimming took 0 bases from V and 7 from J, leaving 6 bases between them. Germline values: CDR1 MNHEY, CDR2 SVGAGI. This CDR3 contains 12 residues. The CDR3: CASSYSSGGYTF. Here the CDR3 DNA reads TGTGCCAGCAGTTACTCGAGCGGTGGCTACACCTTC.

The CDR3 protein is CASSVGPTGKTNTEAFF. The CDR3 nucleotides read TGTGCCAGCAGCGTAGGACCGACAGGGAAGACGAACACTGAAGCTTTCTTT. The rearrangement uses TRBV9 and TRBJ1-1; 7 bases fit TRBD1. Looked up from germline, CDR1 is SGDLS and CDR2 is YYNGEE. The CDR3 spans 17 residues. V shed 0 bases and J 1 base; nucleotides not matched to a gene: 9.

The CDR3 nucleotides read TGTGCCAGCAGCTTGAGTGGGATCGGCACAGATACGCAGTATTTT. Translating it yields CASSLSGIGTDTQYF. The rearrangement links TRBV5-4 to TRBJ2-3; D remains unclear. The germline V and J ends were trimmed by 1 base and 1 base, with 10 bases remaining between them. The CDR3 totals 15 residues. CDR1 and CDR2 (germline): SGHNT, YYREEE (reference sequence).

This clone was seen only once. The V call is TRBV7-9, the J call TRBJ1-2; D ambiguous. CDR1 and CDR2 (germline): SEHNR, FQNEAQ (reference sequence). V lost 3 bases and J lost 4, with 15 bases in between. CDR3 length: 15 amino acids. CDR3 loop: CASSLAGPDLYGYTF. As DNA, the CDR3 is TGTGCCAGCAGCTTGGCCGGACCTGACCTCTATGGCTACACCTTC.

The chain has TRBV11-1 and TRBJ2-1, with 9 bases identical to TRBD1. The length of the CDR3 is 15 residues. After removal of 5 bases from V and 10 bases from J, the junction contained 12 bases not matched to a gene. CDR1 SGHAT and CDR2 FQDESV come from the germline V gene (reference sequence). CDR3 residues: CASSGRDRALGEQFF. The CDR3 nucleotides are TGTGCCAGCAGCGGCCGGGACAGGGCCTTAGGGGAGCAGTTCTTC.

V gene TRBV5-6 combines with J gene TRBJ1-4; D possibly corresponds to TRBD1 (5 bases). The CDR3 loop spans 15 amino acids. The germline V gene has CDR1 SGHDT and CDR2 YYEEEE. Deletions cut 4 bases from V and 4 bases from J, with 14 bases between. CDR3 nucleotide sequence: TGTGCCAGCAGCGTTACAGGCTATCGTAATGAAAAACTGTTTTTT. Translating it yields CASSVTGYRNEKLFF.

The rearrangement uses TRBV7-6 and TRBJ2-7; TRBD1 matches at 8 bases. The CDR3 totals 15 residues. The germline V gene has CDR1 SGHVS and CDR2 FNYEAQ. The J segment lost 2 bases and the V segment lost 2 bases, leaving 5 bases of the junction unmatched. The CDR3 loop is CASSLRTGGPYEQYF. The CDR3 bases are TGTGCCAGCAGCTTAAGAACAGGGGGACCCTACGAGCAGTACTTC.

This chain joins TRBV6-5 and TRBJ2-2, with a weak D call TRBD2 (5 bases). V lost 6 bases, J lost 6 bases, and 17 bases lay in between. The CDR3 length is 15 residues. Germline CDR1 is MNHEY and CDR2 is SVGAGI. The CDR3 DNA sequence: TGTGCCAGCAGCCCGACGGGAATTATCTCCGGGGAGCTGTTTTTT. Encoded protein: CASSPTGIISGELFF.

V gene TRBV7-2 combines with J gene TRBJ1-2; D ambiguous. Germline V gene sequence: CDR1 SGHTA, CDR2 FQGNSA. V was cut by 0 bases and J by 4 bases, with 9 bases left in between. CDR3 size: 14 residues. The chain's CDR3 is CASSLAGFGYGYTF. The CDR3 DNA follows: TGTGCCAGCAGCTTAGCGGGTTTTGGCTATGGCTACACCTTC.

This clone was seen only a few times. V gene TRBV4-1 combines with J gene TRBJ2-5; weak D call: TRBD2 (5 bases). Deletions cut 4 bases from V and 0 bases from J, with 21 bases between. This CDR3 is 18 amino acids long. CDR1 and CDR2 (germline): MGHRA, YSYEKL. DNA of the CDR3: TGCGCCAGCAGCCCAACCTTCGGTCCTCGCGGGCACCAAGAGACCCAGTACTTC. It encodes CASSPTFGPRGHQETQYF.

The J gene is TRBJ2-3, the V gene TRBV5-4, with TRBD2 matching 10 bases. Per germline, CDR1 SGHNT and CDR2 YYREEE (reference sequence). Germline trimming cut 3 bases from V and 3 bases from J; bases unmatched to any gene: 4. This CDR3 region has 15 residues. The chain's CDR3 is CASSWTSGGTDTQYF. The CDR3 coding sequence is TGTGCCAGCAGCTGGACTAGCGGTGGTACAGATACGCAGTATTTT.

The chain has TRBV19 and TRBJ2-7; D is unclear. Germline lookup yields CDR1 LNHDA and CDR2 SQIVND (reference sequence). This CDR3 is 14 amino acids long. Trimming stripped 0 bases from V and 4 bases from J, with 10 bases between. CDR3 nucleotides: TGTGCCAGTAGTATAGACGGACGGGCATACGAGCAGTACTTC. Translated: CASSIDGRAYEQYF.

This clone was counted only a few times. V usage is TRBV5-1 and J usage is TRBJ1-1; D gene unclear. The CDR3 runs to 14 residues. CDR1 and CDR2 (germline): SGHRS, YFSETQ. The V end lost 4 bases, the J end lost 5 bases, and 15 bases lay between the germline ends. DNA of the CDR3: TGCGCCAGCAGCCCCAACGCAGTCGGAACTGAAGCTTTCTTT. Its translation is CASSPNAVGTEAFF.

The rearrangement links TRBV30 to TRBJ1-6, with unresolved D. CDR1 is GTSNPN and CDR2 is SVGIG in the germline V gene (reference sequence). Between the trimmed V and J ends, which lost 0 bases and 13 bases, there was a span of 16 bases. The CDR3 sequence is 14 residues long. The CDR3 DNA reads TGTGCCTGGAGTGTACCGGGTGGTTTTTCGCCCCTCCACTTT. Its protein is CAWSVPGGFSPLHF.